This paragraph covers one T cell receptor (beta chain) sequence. Its antigen is not known. The assay was immunoSEQ multiplex PCR, and TCRdb's table has in-frame clones only and misses some. Seen here are under 40,000 clones, approximately 91% observed once, and the top ten hold 4.2%. These data are taken from a study of T cells in localized non-small cell lung cancer. The germline gives CDR1 GTSNPN, CDR2 SVGIG (reference sequence). V shed 2 bases, J shed 8 bases, and the junction held 7 bases outside the gene matches. The CDR3 is made up of 14 amino acids. Study-wide results and limits: Uninvolved adjacent lung showed the highest T cell clonality, exceeding tumor. Longer overall survival associated with higher blood T cell density; shorter survival with higher adjacent-lung clonality. Since sequencing was restricted to only one region of the tumor, intratumor heterogeneity remains a possibility. Within adjacent lung there appeared a median approximately 60 of the top 100 tumor clones.

The chain has TRBV30 and TRBJ1-4, with TRBD1 matching 8 bases. This TCR derives from a woman between 40 and 69 years old with stage I lung adenocarcinoma. The source was peripheral blood, collected before any cancer treatment. The CDR3 loop is CAWSPGTGREKLFF. Here the CDR3 DNA reads TGTGCCTGGAGTCCCGGGACAGGAAGGGAAAAACTGTTTTTT. The whole variable domain, remainder taken from reference TRBV30 and TRBJ1-4, is SQTIHQWPATLVQPVGSPLSLECTVEGTSNPNLYWYRQAAGRGLQLLFYSVGIGQISSEVPQNLSASRPQDRQFILSSKKLLLSDSGFYLCAWSPGTGREKLFFGSGTQLSVL.